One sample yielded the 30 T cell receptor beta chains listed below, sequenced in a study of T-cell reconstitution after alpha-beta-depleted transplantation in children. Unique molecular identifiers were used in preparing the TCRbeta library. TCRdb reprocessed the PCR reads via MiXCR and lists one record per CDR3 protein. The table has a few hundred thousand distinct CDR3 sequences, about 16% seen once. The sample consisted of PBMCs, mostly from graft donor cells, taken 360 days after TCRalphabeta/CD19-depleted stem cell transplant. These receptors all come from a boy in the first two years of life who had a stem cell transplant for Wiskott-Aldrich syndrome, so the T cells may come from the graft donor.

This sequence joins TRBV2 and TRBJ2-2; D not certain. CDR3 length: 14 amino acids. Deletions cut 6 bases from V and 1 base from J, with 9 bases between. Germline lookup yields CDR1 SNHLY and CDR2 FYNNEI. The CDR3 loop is CASRVQENTGELFF. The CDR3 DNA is TGTGCCAGCAGGGTCCAGGAGAACACCGGGGAGCTGTTTTTT.

Written as DNA, the CDR3 is TGTGCCAGCAGTGCCCTACAGGGGGGCACAGATACGCAGTATTTT. Translated, it gives CASSALQGGTDTQYF. The gene calls are TRBV2 and TRBJ2-3; 8 positions match TRBD1. This CDR3 has 15 residues. In germline, CDR1 is SNHLY, CDR2 FYNNEI. J was trimmed by 1 base and V by 4 bases; bases with no gene match: 4.

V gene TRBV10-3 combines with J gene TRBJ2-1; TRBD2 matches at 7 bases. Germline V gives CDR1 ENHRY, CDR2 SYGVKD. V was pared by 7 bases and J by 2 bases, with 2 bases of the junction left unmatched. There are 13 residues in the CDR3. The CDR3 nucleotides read TGTGCCATCAAGCGGGAAGCCTACAATGAGCAGTTCTTC. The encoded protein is CAIKREAYNEQFF.

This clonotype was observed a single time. Here the CDR3 reads CASSSGPQELYEQYF. The CDR3 DNA sequence: TGTGCCAGCAGTTCAGGGCCCCAAGAGCTCTACGAGCAGTACTTC. The J gene is TRBJ2-7, the V gene TRBV28; maybe TRBD1 (5 bases). The germline V and J ends were trimmed by 4 bases and 3 bases, with 16 bases remaining between them. Germline V CDR1 and CDR2: MDHEN, SYDVKM. This CDR3 spans 15 amino acids.

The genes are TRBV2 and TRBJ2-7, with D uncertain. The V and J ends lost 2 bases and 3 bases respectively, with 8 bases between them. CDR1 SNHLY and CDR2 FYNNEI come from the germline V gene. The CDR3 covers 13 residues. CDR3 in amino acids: CASSEKGFYEQYF. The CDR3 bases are TGTGCCAGCAGTGAAAAGGGTTTCTACGAGCAGTACTTC.

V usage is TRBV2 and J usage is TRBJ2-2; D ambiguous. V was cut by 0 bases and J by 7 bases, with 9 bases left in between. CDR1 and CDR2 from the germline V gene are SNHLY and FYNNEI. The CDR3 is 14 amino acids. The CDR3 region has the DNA TGTGCCAGCAGTGAAGCCTCCCATAGCGGGGAGCTGTTTTTT. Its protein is CASSEASHSGELFF.

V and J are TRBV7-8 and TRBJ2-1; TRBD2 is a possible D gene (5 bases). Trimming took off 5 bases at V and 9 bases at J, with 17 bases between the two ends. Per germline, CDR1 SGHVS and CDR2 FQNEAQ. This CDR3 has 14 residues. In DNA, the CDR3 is TGTGCCAGCAGCCCAGTGGGAGTTCGCGGTGAGCAGTTCTTC. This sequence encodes CASSPVGVRGEQFF.

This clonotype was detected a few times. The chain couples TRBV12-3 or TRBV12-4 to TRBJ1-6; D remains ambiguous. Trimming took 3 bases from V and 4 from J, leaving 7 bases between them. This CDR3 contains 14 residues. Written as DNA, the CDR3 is TGTGCCAGCAGTTTTAGGGTTTATAATTCACCCCTCCACTTT. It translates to CASSFRVYNSPLHF.

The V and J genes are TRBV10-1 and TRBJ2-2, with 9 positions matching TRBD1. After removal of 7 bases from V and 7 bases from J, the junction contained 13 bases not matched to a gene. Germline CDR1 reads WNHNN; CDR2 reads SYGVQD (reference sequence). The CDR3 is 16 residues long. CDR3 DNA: TGCGCCAGCAATCCAGGCGGGACAGGGACGTACGGGGAGCTGTTTTTT. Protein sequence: CASNPGGTGTYGELFF.

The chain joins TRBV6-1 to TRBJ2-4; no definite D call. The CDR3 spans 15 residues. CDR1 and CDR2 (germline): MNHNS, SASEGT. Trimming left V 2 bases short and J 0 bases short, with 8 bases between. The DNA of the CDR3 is TGTGCCAGCAGTGAACAGTGGATAGCCAAAAACATTCAGTACTTC. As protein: CASSEQWIAKNIQYF.

The CDR3 here is CAISPGTSGAPSEQFF. The CDR3, as DNA: TGTGCCATCAGTCCTGGGACTAGCGGGGCCCCGAGTGAGCAGTTCTTC. The chain links TRBV10-3 to TRBJ2-1; TRBD2 agrees at 13 bases. The V and J ends lost 5 bases and 9 bases, in that order; junction bases with no gene match: 10. CDR1 is ENHRY, CDR2 SYGVKD, per germline. This CDR3 has 16 residues.

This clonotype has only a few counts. The CDR3 is CSARHLVVGSYNEQFF. CDR3 DNA sequence: TGCAGTGCTAGACACCTGGTTGTCGGTTCCTACAATGAGCAGTTCTTC. The chain is built from TRBV20-1 and TRBJ2-1; D is ambiguous. CDR1 DFQATT and CDR2 SNEGSKA come from the germline V gene (reference sequence). V lost 2 bases to trimming and J lost 1 base, with 15 bases between them. This CDR3 region has 16 residues.

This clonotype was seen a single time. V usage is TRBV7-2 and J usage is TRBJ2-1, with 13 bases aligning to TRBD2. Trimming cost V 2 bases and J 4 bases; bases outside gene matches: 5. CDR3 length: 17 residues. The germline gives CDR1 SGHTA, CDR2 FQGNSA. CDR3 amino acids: CASSLQRGLAGYNEQFF. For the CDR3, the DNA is TGTGCCAGCAGCTTACAGAGGGGACTAGCGGGATACAATGAGCAGTTCTTC.

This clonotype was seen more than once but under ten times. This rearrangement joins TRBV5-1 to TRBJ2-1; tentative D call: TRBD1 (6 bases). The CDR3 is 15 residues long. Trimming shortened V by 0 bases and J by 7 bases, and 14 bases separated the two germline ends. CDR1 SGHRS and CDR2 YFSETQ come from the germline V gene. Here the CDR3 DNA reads TGCGCCAGCAGCTTGGTAAGGGGGTTCTCGAATGAGCAGTTCTTC. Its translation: CASSLVRGFSNEQFF.

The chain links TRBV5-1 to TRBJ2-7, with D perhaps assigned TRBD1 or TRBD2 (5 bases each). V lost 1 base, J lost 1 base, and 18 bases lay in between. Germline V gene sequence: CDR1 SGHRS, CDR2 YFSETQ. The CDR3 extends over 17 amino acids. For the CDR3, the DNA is TGCGCCAGCAGCTTGTTTACCACGGGGTGGACATCCTACGAGCAGTACTTC. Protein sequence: CASSLFTTGWTSYEQYF. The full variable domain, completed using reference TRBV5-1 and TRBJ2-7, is KAGVTQTPRYLIKTRGQQVTLSCSPISGHRSVSWYQQTPGQGLQFLFEYFSETQRNKGNFPGRFSGRQFSNSRSEMNVSTLELGDSALYLCASSLFTTGWTSYEQYFGPGTRLTVT.

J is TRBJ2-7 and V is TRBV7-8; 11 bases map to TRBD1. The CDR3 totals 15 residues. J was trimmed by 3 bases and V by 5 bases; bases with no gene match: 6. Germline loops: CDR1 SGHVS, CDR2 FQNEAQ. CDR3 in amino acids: CASSLWDRGYYEQYF. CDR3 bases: TGTGCCAGCAGCCTATGGGACAGGGGGTACTACGAGCAGTACTTC.

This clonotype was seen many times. The CDR3 region has the DNA TGCGCCAGCGTCAGGGAGTCGACAGATACGCAGTATTTT. Translating gives CASVRESTDTQYF. The genes are TRBV10-2 and TRBJ2-3, with D perhaps TRBD1 or TRBD2 (5 bases each). This CDR3 has 13 residues. The V end was cut by 8 bases, the J end by 3 bases, with 12 bases between. Germline V CDR1 and CDR2: WSHSY, SAAADI.

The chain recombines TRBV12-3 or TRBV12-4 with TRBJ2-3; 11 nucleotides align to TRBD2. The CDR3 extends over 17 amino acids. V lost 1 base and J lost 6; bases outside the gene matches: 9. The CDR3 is CASSLGGLAVQVDTQYF. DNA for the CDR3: TGTGCCAGCAGTTTAGGGGGACTAGCGGTCCAGGTGGATACGCAGTATTTT.

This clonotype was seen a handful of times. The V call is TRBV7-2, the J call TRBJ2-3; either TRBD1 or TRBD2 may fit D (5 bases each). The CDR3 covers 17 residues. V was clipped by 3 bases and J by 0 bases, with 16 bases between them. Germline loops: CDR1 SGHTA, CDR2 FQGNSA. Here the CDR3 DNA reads TGTGCCAGCAGCTTGAGGGCCAGGGCCACTAGCACAGATACGCAGTATTTT. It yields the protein CASSLRARATSTDTQYF. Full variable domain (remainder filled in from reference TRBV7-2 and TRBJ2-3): GAGVSQSPSNKVTEKGKDVELRCDPISGHTALYWYRQSLGQGLEFLIYFQGNSAPDKSGLPSDRFSAERTGGSVSTLTIQRTQQEDSAVYLCASSLRARATSTDTQYFGPGTRLTVL.

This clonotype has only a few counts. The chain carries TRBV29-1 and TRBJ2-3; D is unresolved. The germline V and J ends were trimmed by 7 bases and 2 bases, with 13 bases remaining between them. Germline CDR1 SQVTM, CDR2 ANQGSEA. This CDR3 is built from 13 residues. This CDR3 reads CSGRASNTDTQYF. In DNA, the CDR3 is TGCAGCGGACGGGCTTCCAACACAGATACGCAGTATTTT.

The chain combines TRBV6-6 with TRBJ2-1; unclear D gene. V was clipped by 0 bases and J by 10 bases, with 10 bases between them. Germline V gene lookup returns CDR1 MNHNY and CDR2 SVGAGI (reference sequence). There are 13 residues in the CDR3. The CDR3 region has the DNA TGTGCCAGCAGTTACTCGACCAGGCCCGAGCAGTTCTTC. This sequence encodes CASSYSTRPEQFF.

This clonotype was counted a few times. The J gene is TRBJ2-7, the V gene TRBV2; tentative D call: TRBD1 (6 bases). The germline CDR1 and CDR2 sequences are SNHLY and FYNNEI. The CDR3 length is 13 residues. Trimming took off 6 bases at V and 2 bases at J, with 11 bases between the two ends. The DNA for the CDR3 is TGTGCCAGCAGGTGGGACACCACCTACGAGCAGTACTTC. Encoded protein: CASRWDTTYEQYF.

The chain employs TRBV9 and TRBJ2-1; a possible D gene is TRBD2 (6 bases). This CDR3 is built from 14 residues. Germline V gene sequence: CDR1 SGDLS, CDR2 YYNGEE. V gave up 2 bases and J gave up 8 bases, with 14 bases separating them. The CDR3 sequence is CASSVPGTGDEQFF. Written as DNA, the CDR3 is TGTGCCAGCAGCGTCCCGGGGACGGGGGATGAGCAGTTCTTC.

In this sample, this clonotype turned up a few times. For the CDR3, the DNA is TGTGCCAGCAGCTTAGTTGGACGACGAGATACGCAGTATTTT. It yields the protein CASSLVGRRDTQYF. V is TRBV7-9 and J is TRBJ2-3; D gene unclear. CDR3 length equals 14 residues. V lost 1 base, J lost 5 bases, and 10 bases lay in between. CDR1 is SEHNR and CDR2 is FQNEAQ in the germline V gene (reference sequence).

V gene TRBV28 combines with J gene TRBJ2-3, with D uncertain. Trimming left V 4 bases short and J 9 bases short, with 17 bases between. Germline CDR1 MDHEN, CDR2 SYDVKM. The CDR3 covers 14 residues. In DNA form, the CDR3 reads TGTGCCAGCAGTTCATATCTGCCCGTGGGCACGCAGTATTTT. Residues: CASSSYLPVGTQYF.

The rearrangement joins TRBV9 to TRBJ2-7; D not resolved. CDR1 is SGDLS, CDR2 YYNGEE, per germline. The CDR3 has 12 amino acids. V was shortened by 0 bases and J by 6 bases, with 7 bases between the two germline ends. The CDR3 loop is CASSVGVGEQYF. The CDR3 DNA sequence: TGTGCCAGCAGCGTAGGGGTAGGCGAGCAGTACTTC.

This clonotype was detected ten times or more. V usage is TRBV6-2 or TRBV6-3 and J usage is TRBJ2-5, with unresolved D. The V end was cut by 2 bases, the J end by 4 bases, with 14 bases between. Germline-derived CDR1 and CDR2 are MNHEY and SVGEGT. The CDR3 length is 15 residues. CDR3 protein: CASSYEGLWRETQYF. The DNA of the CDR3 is TGTGCCAGCAGTTACGAAGGTCTGTGGAGAGAGACCCAGTACTTC.

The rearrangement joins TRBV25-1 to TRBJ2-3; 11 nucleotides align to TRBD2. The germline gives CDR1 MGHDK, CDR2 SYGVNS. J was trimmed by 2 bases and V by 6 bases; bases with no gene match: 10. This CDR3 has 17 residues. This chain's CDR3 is CASRAASGRSHTDTQYF. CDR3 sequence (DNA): TGTGCCAGCAGGGCAGCTAGCGGGAGGTCTCACACAGATACGCAGTATTTT.

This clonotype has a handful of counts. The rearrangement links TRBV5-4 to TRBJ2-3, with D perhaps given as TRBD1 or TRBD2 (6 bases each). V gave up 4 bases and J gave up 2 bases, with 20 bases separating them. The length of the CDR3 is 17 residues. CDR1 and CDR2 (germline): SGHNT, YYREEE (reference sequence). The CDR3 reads CASSPIRGGAPTDTQYF. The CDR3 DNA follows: TGTGCCAGCAGCCCCATCAGGGGCGGGGCGCCCACAGATACGCAGTATTTT.

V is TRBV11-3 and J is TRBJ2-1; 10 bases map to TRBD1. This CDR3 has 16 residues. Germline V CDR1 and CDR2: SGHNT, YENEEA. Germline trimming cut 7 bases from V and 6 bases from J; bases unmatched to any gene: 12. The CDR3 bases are TGTGCCAGCACCCACCGGGTCGGGACAGGGGTCAATGAGCAGTTCTTC. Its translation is CASTHRVGTGVNEQFF.